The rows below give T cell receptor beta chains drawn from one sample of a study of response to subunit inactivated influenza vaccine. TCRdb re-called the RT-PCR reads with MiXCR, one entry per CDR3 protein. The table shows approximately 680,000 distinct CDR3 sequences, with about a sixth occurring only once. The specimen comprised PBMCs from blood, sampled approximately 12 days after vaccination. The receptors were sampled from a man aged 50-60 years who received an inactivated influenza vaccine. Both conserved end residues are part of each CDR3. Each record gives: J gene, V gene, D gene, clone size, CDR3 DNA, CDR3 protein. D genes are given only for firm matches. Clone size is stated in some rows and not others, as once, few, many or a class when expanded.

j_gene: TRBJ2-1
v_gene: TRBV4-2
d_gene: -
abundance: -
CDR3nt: TGTGCCAGCAGCCAAACACAACAGGGTGAGATCAATGAGCAGTTCTTC
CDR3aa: CASSQTQQGEINEQFF

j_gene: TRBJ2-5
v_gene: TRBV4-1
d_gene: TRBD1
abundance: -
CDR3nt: TGCGCCAGCAGCCAAGAACGGGACAGGGGGTACCAAGAGACCCAGTACTTC
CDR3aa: CASSQERDRGYQETQYF

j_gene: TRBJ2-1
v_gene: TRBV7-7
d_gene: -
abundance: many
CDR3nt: TGTGCCAGCAGCCCAACTGGGCCAGGAGATAGCTCCTACAATGAGCAGTTCTTC
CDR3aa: CASSPTGPGDSSYNEQFF

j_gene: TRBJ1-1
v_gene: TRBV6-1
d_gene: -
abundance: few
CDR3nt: TGTGCCAGCAGACCCTCTATCGGCCTCGGGGGCTCGAACACTGAAGCTTTCTTT
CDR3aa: CASRPSIGLGGSNTEAFF

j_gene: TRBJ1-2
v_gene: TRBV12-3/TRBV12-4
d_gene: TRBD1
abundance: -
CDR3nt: TGTGCCAGCAGTTTAGGATTCGGGACAGATGGCTACACCTTC
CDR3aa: CASSLGFGTDGYTF

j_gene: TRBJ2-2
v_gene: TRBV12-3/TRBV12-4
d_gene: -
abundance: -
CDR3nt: TGTGCCAGCAGTTTGGGCTTCACGAACACCGGGGAGCTGTTTTTT
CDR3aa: CASSLGFTNTGELFF

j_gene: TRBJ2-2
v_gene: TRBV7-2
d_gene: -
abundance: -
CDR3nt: TGTGCCAGCAGCAGAACCGGGAGCCAGGCCCGGGAGCTGTTTTTT
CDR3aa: CASSRTGSQARELFF

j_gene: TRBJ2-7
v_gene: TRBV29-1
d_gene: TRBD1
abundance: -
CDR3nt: TGCAGCGTCATGTTCGCCGGGACAGGGCCCTACGAGCAGTACTTC
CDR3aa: CSVMFAGTGPYEQYF

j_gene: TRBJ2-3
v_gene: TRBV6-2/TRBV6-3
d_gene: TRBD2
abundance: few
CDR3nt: TGTGCCAGCAGTTACTCTCCTGCGGGGGGCCGAGATACGCAGTATTTT
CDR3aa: CASSYSPAGGRDTQYF

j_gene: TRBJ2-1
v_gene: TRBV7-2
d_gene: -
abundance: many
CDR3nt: TGTGCCAGCAACTCCTACAATGAGCAGTTCTTC
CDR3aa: CASNSYNEQFF

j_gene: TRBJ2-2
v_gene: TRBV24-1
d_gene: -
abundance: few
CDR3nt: TGTGCCACCAGTGATCATCACACCGGGGAGCTGTTTTTT
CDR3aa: CATSDHHTGELFF

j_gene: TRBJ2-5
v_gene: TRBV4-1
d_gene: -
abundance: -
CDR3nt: TGCGCCAGCAGCCACCCCATCAAGGGCAGGGACCAAGAGACCCAGTACTTC
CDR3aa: CASSHPIKGRDQETQYF

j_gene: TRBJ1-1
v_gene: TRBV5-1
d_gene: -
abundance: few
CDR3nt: TGCGCCAGCAGCTTGAGTTTATTAGGGAACACTGAAGCTTTCTTT
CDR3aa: CASSLSLLGNTEAFF

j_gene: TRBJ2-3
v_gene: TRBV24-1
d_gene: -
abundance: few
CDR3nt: TGTGCCACCAGTGATAATTCCCGGGCATTTGGTACGCAGTATTTT
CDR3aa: CATSDNSRAFGTQYF